The clone carrying this T cell receptor (beta chain) was seen at least ten times. The antigen remains unidentified. This sample is part of a study of T cells in Graves' hyperthyroidism and ophthalmopathy. Deletions cut 4 bases from V and 1 base from J, with 11 bases between. The CDR3 sequence is 15 residues long. CDR1 and CDR2 (germline): SNHLY, FYNNEI. Amplification of TCR beta CDR3 regions was performed using RNA transcripts as template. Carried out on the TCR CDR3, a first-round RT-PCR used the HTBI primer set. TCRdb fed the multiplex PCR reads into MiXCR, producing one record per CDR3 protein. The sample consists of hundreds of thousands of distinct CDR3 sequences, over 12% of them appearing once. Study findings and constraints: Ophthalmopathy, as predicted by the model, came a median about seven months after the prediction. Expanded thyroid clonotypes (above 0.001) were mostly also found in blood.

This receptor was identified in a man younger than 35 with Graves' ophthalmopathy. The V and J genes are TRBV2 and TRBJ1-5; D call uncertain. The sample consisted of blood. DNA for the CDR3: TGTGCCAGCAGTGGAAGGTGGCAGAGCAATCAGCCCCAGCATTTT. Protein sequence: CASSGRWQSNQPQHF.